The present TCR beta chain was sequenced within a study of radiotherapy plus CTLA-4 blockade in lung cancer (dated by TCRdb to 2016 to 2019). With regard to the full study: Among enrolled patients, approximately 19% had an objective response and 31% reached disease control.

Concerning this clone: Its antigen remains unidentified. Base qualities were left out, and no much larger clone turns up one base away.

Library method: the immunoSEQ multiplex PCR assay. The table comes from immuneACCESS by way of TCRdb, which keeps in-frame sequences with V and J called. Part of the clones is missing from these tables; in studies checked, under half for an unresolved V gene and the rest for unknown reasons. The sample yields approximately 89,000 clones; around four fifths were counted once. The ten largest clonotypes hold about 14% of the sample. V lost 6 bases and J lost 1 base; the stretch between them is 13 bases long. Based on the germline V gene, the CDR1 and CDR2 sequences are SGHRS and YFSETQ. The CDR3 goes from the cysteine to the phenylalanine over 14 residues. Only the CDR3 DNA stays, 42 bases, in frame from base 1. In this study, focal radiation therapy paired with CTLA-4 blockade (ipilimumab) was tested in patients who had chemo-refractory metastatic non-small-cell lung cancer. What the authors observed across the whole study: After treatment with radiotherapy and ipilimumab, TCR clones that originated in tumors expanded in peripheral blood. Early dynamic changes in blood T cell clones, together with increased serum interferon-beta after radiation, were reported as the strongest predictors of response.

Sequenced material: peripheral blood, taken from a patient treated with radiotherapy plus ipilimumab. The chain joins TRBV5-1 to TRBJ1-1; the D gene cannot be resolved reliably. The receptor was isolated from a human donor with non-small cell lung cancer that progressed on radiotherapy plus ipilimumab. Here the CDR3 is given as CASTRGRANTEAFF. At the DNA level, the sequence is TGCGCCAGCACGAGAGGCCGCGCGAACACTGAAGCTTTCTTT.